Given below is one T cell receptor (beta chain) in context. It has no known antigen specificity. No base qualities exist here, and no much larger clone lies one base off it. This specimen comes from a study of shared clonotypes between healthy human individuals (dated by TCRdb to about 2020). About the study as a whole: The cohort included three men and a couple of women between 18 and 49 years of age. For each donor, CD4 naive and CD4 memory were each run on three plates, CD8 naive on two plates, and CD8 memory on one plate. Blood TCR repertoires of about five healthy adults were deeply sequenced to estimate repertoire size and the extent of clonotype sharing between individuals. Libraries were prepared and TCR repertoires were sequenced by different laboratories using diverse techniques, in order to increase sequencing depth and limit assay-specific biases. Each donor's leukapheresis produced roughly between roughly 0.85 and 10 billion PBMCs.

Summary of the overall study and its limitations: Even with the large sequencing depth, rarefaction of the sorted-subset datasets indicated that sequencing was incomplete. Naive subsets generally had larger estimated clonotype richness than memory subsets. Pairwise subsampling led to the expectation that sequencing depth would affect the degree of clonotype sharing among donors. Sharing across a few donors was observed for around 4.8% of naive CD4, less than 4% of naive CD8, about 2.3% of memory CD4, and around 0.4% of memory CD8 clonotypes. Sampling was restricted to blood, and TCR repertoires in tissues likely differ from the TCR repertoires found in blood. The genetic and exposure-history diversity represented was limited by the small number of donors. Higher generation probabilities were observed for clonotypes shared by all four sorted-subset donors than for non-shared clonotypes.

At the junction V is shortened by 4 bases and J by 1 base; bases outside the gene matches: 0. The CDR3 runs 14 residues from the cysteine to the phenylalanine. Of all the DNA, just the CDR3 is kept, 42 bases in frame from base 1. The germline V gene (reference sequence) gives CDR1 as LNHDA and CDR2 as SQIVND. Using the deep immunoSEQ assay, multiplex PCR amplified TCR CDR3 regions from genomic DNA. For each cell subset, the extracted genomic DNA was distributed evenly across all wells of several immunoSEQ 96-well plates, and each plate served as one replicate. For sorted subsets, roughly 190 ng of genomic DNA, equivalent to around 29,000 T cell genomes, went into each replicate PCR. The purified libraries were quantified using a Qubit 3.0 fluorometer, sized with a Bioanalyzer 2100, and then quantified again using the KAPA Library Quantification kit. A separate single-read 150-cycle Illumina NextSeq 550 flow cell was used to sequence each immunoSEQ 96-well plate. From the authors' description of their analysis: Because the immunoSEQ output included only junctional sequences and no quality scores, the filtering could not be the same as the filtering used for full-length reads. To assign V/J genes and CDR3, sequences were annotated using PyIR, a Python wrapper for IgBLAST v1.9, with IMGT germline references. Reads were filtered out if the reads had weak V/J assignments (E-value above 1e-6), no CDR3, stop codons, out-of-frame junctions, or ambiguous translated residues. V3J clonotypes were defined as sequences sharing the same inferred V gene, J gene, and CDR3 amino acid sequence. Percentage overlap between repertoires was computed as shared unique clonotypes divided by the size of the smaller repertoire. RTK rarefaction, the Chao1 estimator, and Recon v2.1 estimates of unobserved clonotypes were used to assess repertoire richness. Generation probabilities were computed with OLGA for all TCRbeta clonotypes obtained by the gDNA method from a few donors. Sourced from immuneACCESS, this table was stored by TCRdb with only in-frame sequences that have V and J called. A share of the clones is absent; for the studies checked, an unresolved V gene accounts for under half, and the remainder has no known explanation. The V and J calls and the clone size are those of that table, but D and trimming were determined from the DNA. The table for this sample lists more than 1.2 million clones; less than 99% of them were counted only once. Of the sample, approximately 0.38% falls within the top ten clones.

The donors were healthy, HIV-negative adults who had no recently reported acute infections or vaccinations. Only Caucasian adults living in Nashville, Tennessee, USA were represented among the donors. CD4+ T cells were enriched by magnetic negative selection, after which naive cells were positively selected on CD45RA and the negative fraction was taken as the memory subset. Blood was collected by leukapheresis, and PBMCs were isolated by Ficoll-Histopaque density gradient centrifugation and then cryopreserved in liquid nitrogen vapor phase. Purity and quantity of every magnetically sorted T cell population were checked by analytical flow cytometry. Each sorted fraction had its genomic DNA isolated and then quantified by UV absorbance on a Nanodrop 2000c.

This receptor chain uses TRBV19 and TRBJ2-2, and TRBD2 matches 7 of the central bases. The source of this sequence is a man aged 30-40 years in good health. Specimen: naive CD4+ T cells sorted from blood. This specimen's cell subset or site label, interpreted: CD45RA+ positively selected. The DNA sequence follows: TGTGCCAGTAGTAGCGGGAGGAACACCGGGGAGCTGTTTTTT. This sequence encodes CASSSGRNTGELFF. Reference TRBV19 and TRBJ2-2 proteins supply the regions before and after the CDR3; the full variable domain is: DGGITQSPKYLFRKEGQNVTLSCEQNLNHDAMYWYRQDPGQGLRLIYYSQIVNDFQKGDIAEGYSVSREKKESFPLTVTSAQKNPTAFYLCASSSGRNTGELFFGEGSRLTVL.